This is a list of T cell receptor beta chains from one sample in a study of siplizumab effects on memory and regulatory T cells. Assay: immunoSEQ multiplex PCR; the TCRdb copy retains only in-frame clones and omits some. The sample has over 45,000 clones, less than 98% seen once; the top ten hold roughly 0.99%. The sample taken for sequencing was naive CD8+ T cells sorted from blood. These receptors were collected from a human donor in good health. The CDR3 runs from the conserved cysteine through the conserved F or W. A D gene is named only where the DNA matches it firmly. Clone sizes are given selectively: once, few, many, or a class where the clone is expanded.

clone size	J gene	D gene	V gene	CDR3 DNA	CDR3 protein
NA	TRBJ1-4	TRBD1	TRBV19	TGTGCCAGTAGTACCCGGGACAGCTACAATGAAAAACTGTTTTTT	CASSTRDSYNEKLFF
NA	TRBJ2-6	NA	TRBV7-3	TGTGCCAGCAGCACCTGGGACACACACTCTGGGGCCAACGTCCTGACTTTC	CASSTWDTHSGANVLTF
NA	TRBJ2-6	NA	TRBV4-1	TGCGCCAGCAGCCAAGTGGCAGGTGCCTCTGGGGCCAACGTCCTGACTTTC	CASSQVAGASGANVLTF
NA	TRBJ2-7	TRBD1	TRBV9	TGTGCCAGCAGCGTAGGGGACAGGGACCACTCCTACGAGCAGTACTTC	CASSVGDRDHSYEQYF
NA	TRBJ1-1	NA	TRBV1	TGCACCAGCAGCCAACGACAGGGCGCCAACTGCTTGAACACTGAAGCTTTCTTT	CTSSQRQGANCLNTEAFF
few	TRBJ1-1	NA	TRBV28	TGTGCCAGCAGTTCCGGGGCTGAAGCTTTCTTT	CASSSGAEAFF
NA	TRBJ2-7	TRBD2	TRBV2	TGTGCCAGCAGTGTGACTAGCGGGAGCTTC	CASSVTSGSF
NA	TRBJ2-1	NA	TRBV30	TGTGCCTGGAGTGCAGACAGCTACAATGAGCAGTTCTTC	CAWSADSYNEQFF
NA	TRBJ2-1	TRBD1	TRBV13	TGTGCCTCCAAGGACAGGGACAATGAGCAGTTCTTC	CASKDRDNEQFF
NA	TRBJ2-7	TRBD2	TRBV4-1	TGCGCCAGCAGCCAACGGGGACTAGCGGGGGCCACCTACGAGCAGTACTTC	CASSQRGLAGATYEQYF
NA	TRBJ1-1	NA	TRBV5-1	TGCGCCAGCAGCTTGGGAGTGGGGTCTGAAGCTTTCTTT	CASSLGVGSEAFF
NA	TRBJ2-1	TRBD2	TRBV7-2	TGTGCCAGCAGCTTAGAGGGCGGGAGGGGCTCCTACAATGAGCAGTTCTTC	CASSLEGGRGSYNEQFF
NA	TRBJ2-7	TRBD1	TRBV7-9	TGTGCCAGCAGTATCACCGGGACAGGGATTTTCGACGAGCAGTACTTC	CASSITGTGIFDEQYF
NA	TRBJ2-1	TRBD2	TRBV19	TGTGCCAGTAGTACCCTACTAGCGGGCGCAGAGGGTGAGCAGTTCTTC	CASSTLLAGAEGEQFF
NA	TRBJ2-2	NA	TRBV11-3	TGTGCCAGCCCCACCCCCGCCCGGAGACCCCCGAACACCGGGGAGCTGTTTTTT	CASPTPARRPPNTGELFF
NA	TRBJ2-5	TRBD1	TRBV27	TGTGCCAGCACCGAGACAGGGCGGGAGACCCAGTACTTC	CASTETGRETQYF
NA	TRBJ2-7	TRBD1	TRBV2	TGTGCCAGCGATGAAGCGGGACAGGGTTACCACGAGCAGTACTTC	CASDEAGQGYHEQYF
NA	TRBJ2-5	NA	TRBV28	TGTGCCAGCAGTTTATGGGGGGGAGAGACCCAGTACTTC	CASSLWGGETQYF
NA	TRBJ1-1	NA	TRBV19	TGTGCCAGTAGTATAGGCACGGACACTGAAGCTTTCTTT	CASSIGTDTEAFF
NA	TRBJ1-1	NA	TRBV11-3	TGTGCCAGCAGCTTGGGCTTTTTTTTGAACACTGAAGCTTTCTTT	CASSLGFFLNTEAFF
NA	TRBJ2-3	NA	TRBV14	TGTGCCAGCAGCCAGACTATAGCGGCCTGGGGGGCAGATACGCAGTATTTT	CASSQTIAAWGADTQYF
NA	TRBJ2-7	NA	TRBV4-2	TGTGCCAGCAGCCAAGAACTCTCCGCCGAGCAGTACTTC	CASSQELSAEQYF
NA	TRBJ2-1	NA	TRBV27	TGTGCCAGCAGTCCCCTCTATGAAGGGAACCCACCGGGCTACAATGAGCAGTTCTTC	CASSPLYEGNPPGYNEQFF
NA	TRBJ2-1	NA	TRBV7-3	TGTGCCAGCAGCTTAGGTCTGGATAATGAGCAGTTCTTC	CASSLGLDNEQFF
NA	TRBJ2-7	NA	TRBV11-1	TGTGCCAGCAGCTTAGCCCCCGGGGCCTACGAGCAGTACTTC	CASSLAPGAYEQYF
NA	TRBJ2-1	TRBD2	TRBV9	TGTGCCAGCAGCTATTGGACTAGCGGGAACAATGAGCAGTTCTTC	CASSYWTSGNNEQFF
NA	TRBJ1-1	NA	TRBV6-5	TGTGCCAGCAGTTACGGGGGCATGAACACTGAAGCTTTCTTT	CASSYGGMNTEAFF
NA	TRBJ2-7	TRBD2	TRBV28	TGTGCCAGCAGTTCTTTCAATCTAGCGGGAGGTTCCTACGAGCAGTACTTC	CASSSFNLAGGSYEQYF
NA	TRBJ1-1	NA	TRBV27	TGTGCCAGCAGTTTATCGCGGGGCATGAACACTGAAGCTTTCTTT	CASSLSRGMNTEAFF
NA	TRBJ1-1	NA	TRBV19	TGTGCCAGTATCCAGGGTTACACTGAAGCTTTCTTT	CASIQGYTEAFF
once	TRBJ1-2	NA	TRBV7-2	TGTGCCAGCAGCCACCGGGGGGACGGGTCTAACTATGGCTACACCTTC	CASSHRGDGSNYGYTF
NA	TRBJ2-7	NA	TRBV28	TGTGCCAGCAGCCCGGGCCCGTCCTACGAGCAGTACTTC	CASSPGPSYEQYF
NA	TRBJ2-7	NA	TRBV27	TGTGCCAGCAGTTTAGGTTACGGTGGGGGCTACGAGCAGTACTTC	CASSLGYGGGYEQYF
NA	TRBJ2-5	NA	TRBV7-3	TGTGCCAGCAGCCTCTACCCGGGGGAGACCCAGTACTTC	CASSLYPGETQYF
few	TRBJ2-7	NA	TRBV7-6	TGTGCCAGCAGCCCCTCTGGCTACGAGCAGTACTTC	CASSPSGYEQYF
NA	TRBJ2-3	TRBD2	TRBV7-9	TGTGCCAGCAACCCTGTACTAGCGGGGGCTAGCACAGATACGCAGTATTTT	CASNPVLAGASTDTQYF
NA	TRBJ2-1	NA	TRBV25-1	TGTGCCAGCAGTGAATATAACGTGGACCCTGGCTTGCAGTTCTTC	CASSEYNVDPGLQFF
NA	TRBJ2-1	NA	TRBV10-3	TGTGCCATCAGTGAGTCGCTGGCGGGATTTGGTGAGCAGTTCTTC	CAISESLAGFGEQFF
NA	TRBJ1-2	TRBD1	TRBV7-2	TGTGCCAGCAGCATGGGACAGGGCACAGGCTATGAGGGCTACACCTTC	CASSMGQGTGYEGYTF
NA	TRBJ2-2	TRBD1	TRBV2	TGTGCCAGCAGCCCCTCCCAAGGACAGGGCGGCGGGGAGCTGTTTTTT	CASSPSQGQGGGELFF
once	TRBJ1-1	NA	TRBV29-1	TGCAGCGTCTATCCTGGGCACACCACTGAAGCTTTCTTT	CSVYPGHTTEAFF
once	TRBJ2-7	NA	TRBV7-8	TGTGCCAGCAGCAAAACCGGGACCTACGAGCAGTACTTC	CASSKTGTYEQYF
NA	TRBJ2-7	TRBD1	TRBV5-4	TGTGCCAGCAGCTTGGACAGGGGCCCAGGGGAGCAGTACTTC	CASSLDRGPGEQYF
NA	TRBJ1-1	NA	TRBV21-1	TGTGCCAGCAGCGTCCGGACAGGGCTTTACACTGAAGCTTTCTTT	CASSVRTGLYTEAFF
NA	TRBJ2-7	NA	TRBV15	TGTGCCACCGGACCCGGGGTCTCCTACGAGCAGTACTTC	CATGPGVSYEQYF
NA	TRBJ1-5	NA	TRBV5-6	TGTGCCAGCAGCTTCGGGGGCGGGTACAATCAGCCCCAGCATTTT	CASSFGGGYNQPQHF
NA	TRBJ2-1	TRBD1	TRBV7-9	TGTGCCAGCAGCTTAGGCCGGACAGGGACCTACAATGAGCAGTTCTTC	CASSLGRTGTYNEQFF
NA	TRBJ1-3	NA	TRBV9	TGTGCCAGCAGCGTCGGGGGACGAGCCTCTGGAAACACCATATATTTT	CASSVGGRASGNTIYF
NA	TRBJ2-7	NA	TRBV7-9	TGTGCCAGCAGTTATTCATCTAGATTCTACGAGCAGTACTTC	CASSYSSRFYEQYF
once	TRBJ2-1	NA	TRBV10-2	TGCGCCAGCAAGACGGGACTCTACACTCACAATGAGCAGTTCTTC	CASKTGLYTHNEQFF
NA	TRBJ2-7	TRBD1	TRBV4-2	TGTGCCAGCAGCCAAAACAGGGGAATTCCCTACGAGCAGTACTTC	CASSQNRGIPYEQYF
NA	TRBJ1-2	TRBD1	TRBV13	TGTGCCAGCAGCTTAGAGGGACAGGGAGGGTACGGCTACACCTTC	CASSLEGQGGYGYTF
NA	TRBJ1-2	NA	TRBV19	TGTGCCAGTAGGAATAATGCTGCGCATGATCCTAACTATGGCTACACCTTC	CASRNNAAHDPNYGYTF
NA	TRBJ2-2	TRBD2	TRBV27	TGTGCCAGCCGAGCGGGGACTCTGAACACCGGGGAGCTGTTTTTT	CASRAGTLNTGELFF
NA	TRBJ1-1	NA	TRBV7-9	TGTGCCAGCAGCCTATCCCCTGACAGGCTGAACACTGAAGCTTTCTTT	CASSLSPDRLNTEAFF
NA	TRBJ2-7	TRBD1	TRBV27	TGTGCCAGCAGTACAGGGGGAGAAGACTACGAGCAGTACTTC	CASSTGGEDYEQYF
NA	TRBJ2-1	TRBD2	TRBV9	TGTGCCAGCAGCGCCACCGGGACTAACAATGAGCAGTTCTTC	CASSATGTNNEQFF